This T cell receptor (beta chain) is from a study of identical twins. This clonotype has more than one count but fewer than ten. Every donor was a healthy Caucasian. The cDNA had a unique molecular identifier and a template-switch universal primer site. From the 5' RACE reads, TCRdb called clonotypes with MiXCR, one entry per CDR3 protein. The sample gives around 280,000 distinct CDR3 sequences, about 8.9% of which show up once; roughly 2% is in the top ten. The CDR3 consists of 14 residues. Germline V gives CDR1 DFQATT, CDR2 SNEGSKA (reference sequence). V dropped 3 bases and J dropped 5; count of bases not matched to a gene: 5. These data are also associated with another study on yellow fever vaccine responses in identical twins.

V is TRBV20-1 and J is TRBJ2-1; the match to TRBD2 covers 9 bases. Sequencing used memory (CD45RO+) T cells sorted from blood. This clonotype originated in a woman under 30 in good health. CDR3 nucleotide sequence: TGCAGTGCTAGTTACGGACTAGCGAACAATGAGCAGTTCTTC. As protein: CSASYGLANNEQFF.